This is a list of T cell receptor beta chains from one sample in a study of post-analysis software for immune sequencing data. TCRdb re-called the PCR reads through MiXCR, storing one row per CDR3 protein. The table includes hundreds of thousands of distinct CDR3 sequences, roughly 50% detected once. Input material: blood. Receptor source: a girl aged 5-17 years with multiple sclerosis. Each CDR3 is given with its conserved first and last residue. The D gene is left open where the match is weak. Some rows mark clone size as missing; the rest say once, few, many or name a class of expanded clone.

CDR3 protein	CDR3 DNA	J gene	D gene	clone size	V gene
CASSPVGGRDGTQYF	TGTGCCAGCAGTCCGGTTGGGGGGAGAGATGGTACGCAGTATTTT	TRBJ2-3	NA	NA	TRBV6-1
CASSRQGDSTEAFF	TGTGCCAGCAGCCGACAGGGGGACAGCACTGAAGCTTTCTTT	TRBJ1-1	TRBD1	NA	TRBV7-9
CASTATGLAPYEQYF	TGTGCCAGCACCGCCACGGGACTAGCGCCCTACGAGCAGTACTTC	TRBJ2-7	TRBD2	NA	TRBV28
CSARSGFTYEQYF	TGTAGTGCTAGAAGTGGGTTCACCTACGAGCAGTACTTC	TRBJ2-7	NA	NA	TRBV20-1
CASSPSGLTDTQYF	TGTGCCAGCAGCCCCAGCGGCCTCACAGATACGCAGTATTTT	TRBJ2-3	NA	NA	TRBV7-8
CSVPGPGLPYEQYF	TGCAGCGTTCCGGGTCCCGGGCTGCCCTACGAGCAGTACTTC	TRBJ2-7	NA	NA	TRBV29-1
CASSLSDSSNYGYTF	TGTGCCAGCAGTTTATCCGACAGCTCTAACTATGGCTACACCTTC	TRBJ1-2	NA	once	TRBV12-3/TRBV12-4
CASSTRTGGGETQYF	TGTGCCAGCAGCACCCGGACAGGGGGTGGGGAGACCCAGTACTTC	TRBJ2-5	TRBD1	NA	TRBV7-9
CSVEKRRGRSTDTQYF	TGCAGCGTTGAAAAAAGACGGGGACGGAGCACAGATACGCAGTATTTT	TRBJ2-3	NA	NA	TRBV29-1
CAISDIFADSHSGANVLTF	TGTGCCATCAGTGATATTTTTGCGGACAGCCACTCTGGGGCCAACGTCCTGACTTTC	TRBJ2-6	NA	few	TRBV10-3
CASSLSGGKYEQYF	TGTGCCAGCAGTTTGTCAGGGGGGAAGTACGAGCAGTACTTC	TRBJ2-7	NA	NA	TRBV6-5
CSVTGGRGETQYF	TGCAGCGTTACAGGGGGACGAGGGGAGACCCAGTACTTC	TRBJ2-5	TRBD1	NA	TRBV29-1
CASSSPTGSSYNEQFF	TGTGCCAGCAGTTCACCGACAGGGAGCTCCTACAATGAGCAGTTCTTC	TRBJ2-1	TRBD1	few	TRBV6-2/TRBV6-3
CSAFFSSGRMAEAKNIQYF	TGCAGTGCCTTCTTTTCTAGCGGGAGAATGGCCGAAGCCAAAAACATTCAGTACTTC	TRBJ2-4	TRBD2	NA	TRBV20-1
CSVEDPMGPTYF	TGCAGCGTTGAAGACCCAATGGGTCCAACGTACTTC	TRBJ2-4	NA	few	TRBV29-1
CASSAGTGYLQPQHF	TGTGCCAGCAGTGCCGGGACAGGGTACCTCCAGCCCCAGCATTTT	TRBJ1-5	TRBD1	NA	TRBV25-1
CSARDHAASGSREQYF	TGCAGTGCTAGAGATCACGCGGCTAGCGGGAGCCGGGAGCAGTACTTC	TRBJ2-7	TRBD2	NA	TRBV20-1
CSASGLAGGADTQYF	TGCAGTGCTAGTGGGCTAGCGGGAGGCGCAGATACGCAGTATTTT	TRBJ2-3	TRBD2	NA	TRBV20-1
CASSQHRDAYNSPLHF	TGCGCCAGCAGCCAGCACCGGGATGCCTATAATTCACCCCTCCACTTT	TRBJ1-6	NA	NA	TRBV4-1
CASSATGGPLNEQFF	TGTGCCAGCAGCGCGACAGGGGGCCCCCTCAATGAGCAGTTCTTC	TRBJ2-1	TRBD1	NA	TRBV7-3
CASSFWEKSRETQYF	TGTGCCAGCAGTTTTTGGGAGAAAAGTAGAGAGACCCAGTACTTC	TRBJ2-5	NA	NA	TRBV12-3/TRBV12-4
CSVEVGATKEETQYF	TGCAGCGTTGAAGTGGGGGCCACCAAGGAGGAGACCCAGTACTTC	TRBJ2-5	NA	many	TRBV29-1
CASSFYSYEQYF	TGTGCCAGCAGTTTTTACTCCTACGAGCAGTACTTC	TRBJ2-7	NA	NA	TRBV12-3/TRBV12-4
CASSPEGVRDTQYF	TGTGCCAGCAGCCCCGAGGGGGTCCGCGATACGCAGTATTTT	TRBJ2-3	NA	NA	TRBV5-6